Following are 17 T cell receptor beta chains from one sample sequenced in a study of T-cell memory formation after mild COVID-19. Via MiXCR, TCRdb re-called the 5' RACE reads, giving one row per CDR3 protein. Of 350,000 to 400,000 distinct CDR3 sequences listed, around 20% are singletons. Input material: PBMCs or a T cell subset sorted from them (not recorded which). The source is an adult woman who had mild COVID-19 (a few samples of this study predate the infection). Cell type and time point are not known.

This clonotype was found a few times. This chain links TRBV20-1 with TRBJ1-5; no clear D gene. Per germline, CDR1 DFQATT and CDR2 SNEGSKA (reference sequence). The V and J ends lost 3 bases and 9 bases respectively, with 15 bases between them. The CDR3 sequence is 13 residues long. The CDR3 sequence: CSARSQPRGPQHF. In DNA, the CDR3 is TGCAGTGCTAGGAGTCAGCCGCGGGGGCCCCAGCATTTT.

This clonotype was seen more than once but under ten times. The rearrangement links TRBV6-5 to TRBJ2-7; no firm D call. V shed 4 bases and J shed 5 bases, with 15 bases lying between them. The CDR3 loop spans 14 amino acids. Germline V gene sequence: CDR1 MNHEY, CDR2 SVGAGI. The CDR3 DNA reads TGTGCCAGCAGTTTGACGACATGGGCTAACGAGCAGTACTTC. Translation gives CASSLTTWANEQYF.

The gene calls are TRBV14 and TRBJ2-3; 13 positions agree with TRBD2. CDR1 SGHDN and CDR2 FVKESK come from the germline V gene. This CDR3 has 16 residues. Losses at the gene ends were 4 bases for V and 3 bases for J; bases not matched to a gene: 4. Here the CDR3 DNA reads TGTGCCAGCAGCCGCCCGGGACTAGCGGGAACAGATACGCAGTATTTT. Encoded protein: CASSRPGLAGTDTQYF. Complete variable domain (other parts from reference TRBV14 and TRBJ2-3): EAGVTQFPSHSVIEKGQTVTLRCDPISGHDNLYWYRRVMGKEIKFLLHFVKESKQDESGMPNNRFLAERTGGTYSTLKVQPAELEDSGVYFCASSRPGLAGTDTQYFGPGTRLTVL.

V is TRBV5-4 and J is TRBJ2-3; possibly TRBD2 for D (6 bases). V was trimmed by 3 bases and J by 1 base, leaving 6 bases between them. Germline CDR1 reads SGHNT; CDR2 reads YYREEE (reference sequence). CDR3 size: 13 residues. CDR3: CASSWGGTDTQYF. The CDR3 DNA is TGTGCCAGCAGCTGGGGGGGCACAGATACGCAGTATTTT.

This clonotype was counted once. The gene calls are TRBV19 and TRBJ1-1; D is perhaps TRBD1 (5 bases). In germline, CDR1 is LNHDA, CDR2 SQIVND (reference sequence). The CDR3 consists of 14 residues. Trimming took off 3 bases at V and 1 base at J, with 9 bases between the two ends. CDR3 nucleotide sequence: TGTGCCAGTAGTATTGGGGGACGGAACACTGAAGCTTTCTTT. Encoded protein: CASSIGGRNTEAFF.

The V and J genes are TRBV9 and TRBJ2-7; 10 bases map to TRBD2. The junction had 3 bases not matched to a gene; V was cut back by 0 bases and J by 3 bases. The CDR3 has 15 amino acids. Germline values: CDR1 SGDLS, CDR2 YYNGEE. CDR3 protein: CASSVDPSGSYEQYF. The DNA of the CDR3 is TGTGCCAGCAGCGTAGATCCTAGCGGGAGCTACGAGCAGTACTTC.

The V call is TRBV30, the J call TRBJ1-2; TRBD1 might be the D (5 bases). Germline V CDR1 and CDR2: GTSNPN, SVGIG (reference sequence). V lost 2 bases and J lost 8, with 12 bases in between. The CDR3 runs 12 residues. CDR3 in DNA: TGTGCCTGGAGTTTTGGCAGGGACGGCTACACCTTC. It codes for CAWSFGRDGYTF.

The chain carries TRBV20-1 and TRBJ2-2; D may be TRBD2 (5 bases). The CDR3 has 13 residues. Germline-derived CDR1 and CDR2 are DFQATT and SNEGSKA (reference sequence). V lost 6 bases and J lost 7, with 15 bases in between. The CDR3 loop reads CSAGVTGYGELFF. The CDR3 DNA sequence: TGCAGTGCCGGGGTTACGGGTTACGGGGAGCTGTTTTTT.

This clonotype has a handful of counts. The chain uses TRBV5-5 and TRBJ2-7, with 11 positions matching TRBD2. Germline V gene lookup returns CDR1 SGHKS and CDR2 YYEKEE (reference sequence). The CDR3 runs 16 residues. J lost 0 bases, V lost 6 bases, and 8 bases had no gene match. The chain's CDR3 is CASTPTSGASSYEQYF. The CDR3 DNA reads as TGTGCCAGCACCCCGACTAGCGGGGCCAGCTCCTACGAGCAGTACTTC.

This clonotype was seen a few times. The CDR3 bases are TGTGCCAGCAGCTCCCCAGGACAGGGAAACATTCAGTACTTC. It codes for CASSSPGQGNIQYF. The rearrangement uses TRBV7-8 and TRBJ2-4; 8 nucleotides match TRBD1. Germline V gene lookup returns CDR1 SGHVS and CDR2 FQNEAQ. The CDR3 extends over 14 amino acids. Trimming cost V 4 bases and J 6 bases; bases outside gene matches: 5.

This chain uses TRBV10-3 with TRBJ2-5; the match to TRBD2 covers 9 bases. CDR1 is ENHRY, CDR2 SYGVKD, per germline. V dropped 3 bases and J dropped 4; count of bases not matched to a gene: 6. The CDR3 consists of 15 residues. The CDR3, as DNA: TGTGCCATCAGTGACGGACTGCGGGAGGGAGAGACCCAGTACTTC. It specifies CAISDGLREGETQYF.

The chain employs TRBV20-1 and TRBJ2-3; TRBD2 aligns across 11 bases. V dropped 5 bases and J dropped 6; count of bases not matched to a gene: 7. Germline CDR1 and CDR2: DFQATT and SNEGSKA (reference sequence). CDR3 length: 14 amino acids. CDR3 sequence: CSARAGTSGDTQYF. In nucleotides, the CDR3 is TGCAGTGCTCGGGCCGGGACTAGCGGCGATACGCAGTATTTT.

The CDR3 nucleotides read TGTGCCAGCAGCCGCCCAAAGCCGGCAGATACGCAGTATTTT. Its translation is CASSRPKPADTQYF. The chain joins TRBV14 to TRBJ2-3; D unclear. V lost 4 bases, J lost 4 bases, and 12 bases lay in between. CDR1 is SGHDN and CDR2 is FVKESK in the germline V gene. The CDR3 contains 14 residues. The whole variable domain, remainder taken from reference TRBV14 and TRBJ2-3, is EAGVTQFPSHSVIEKGQTVTLRCDPISGHDNLYWYRRVMGKEIKFLLHFVKESKQDESGMPNNRFLAERTGGTYSTLKVQPAELEDSGVYFCASSRPKPADTQYFGPGTRLTVL.

This clonotype appeared a few times. This chain joins TRBV4-2 and TRBJ1-1; D unresolved. Germline CDR1 and CDR2: LGHNA and YNFKEQ. Trimming removed 0 bases from V and 2 bases from J, with 10 bases in between. The CDR3 has 15 amino acids. The CDR3 region is CASSQDVTGNTEAFF. The CDR3 bases are TGTGCCAGCAGCCAAGATGTTACTGGCAACACTGAAGCTTTCTTT.

This clonotype was recorded a few times. This chain joins TRBV12-3 or TRBV12-4 and TRBJ1-1; D not resolved. Trimming cost V 4 bases and J 1 base, with 13 bases left between them. This CDR3 spans 15 amino acids. CDR3 sequence (DNA): TGTGCCAGCAGTTCGGGAGTTCAGGCGAACACTGAAGCTTTCTTT. Translation: CASSSGVQANTEAFF.

The chain combines TRBV27 with TRBJ2-3; D perhaps matches TRBD2 (6 bases). Trimming shortened V by 6 bases and J by 0 bases, and 13 bases separated the two germline ends. Per the germline V gene, CDR1 is MNHEY and CDR2 is SMNVEV (reference sequence). The CDR3 is 15 residues long. The CDR3 nucleotides are TGTGCCAGCAGGCCGGGGACTTCTAGCACAGATACGCAGTATTTT. Encoded protein: CASRPGTSSTDTQYF.

This clonotype was recorded a few times. This sequence joins TRBV30 and TRBJ1-2; D unclear. V was trimmed by 0 bases and J by 5 bases, leaving 16 bases between them. The CDR3 is 15 amino acids. CDR1 is GTSNPN, CDR2 SVGIG, per germline (reference sequence). CDR3 loop: CAWSVGQPEMYGYTF. CDR3 DNA sequence: TGTGCCTGGAGTGTAGGCCAGCCGGAGATGTATGGCTACACCTTC. The entire variable domain, with the rest obtained from reference TRBV30 and TRBJ1-2, is as follows: SQTIHQWPATLVQPVGSPLSLECTVEGTSNPNLYWYRQAAGRGLQLLFYSVGIGQISSEVPQNLSASRPQDRQFILSSKKLLLSDSGFYLCAWSVGQPEMYGYTFGSGTRLTVV.